This T cell receptor beta chain was identified during a study of human T cells and chemical hapten exposure. Study context: Application of 0.01% DPC to the upper back was done by patch test, with a reading at 6 days.

As to time point: patch test 1, 2 weeks after DPC sensitization. Treatment of the sample: therapeutic diphenylcyclopropenone sensitization with weekly scalp DPC. TCRdb processed the RACE reads anew with MiXCR; each CDR3 protein has one entry. The sample has about 49,000 distinct CDR3 sequences; less than 10% are singletons. The CDR3 has 14 residues. Trimming pared 5 bases from V and 4 bases from J, leaving 13 bases between. Germline V gene lookup returns CDR1 SGHTA and CDR2 FQGNSA. The source of this sequence is a woman between 45 and 60 years old with alopecia areata. Some clones in this sample may be carry-over from other donors' samples. The material sequenced was whole blood, taken in connection with sensitization to the hapten diphenylcyclopropenone (DPC). The chain combines TRBV7-2 with TRBJ2-3; D uncertain. Written as DNA, the CDR3 is TGTGCCAGCAGCAAGGTACCCCAATCAGATACGCAGTATTTT. This sequence encodes CASSKVPQSDTQYF.